The rows below give T cell receptor beta chains drawn from one sample of a study of blood T cell repertoires in COVID-19. The repertoire was sequenced with immunoSEQ multiplex PCR; TCRdb's copy has only in-frame clones and lacks some. The sample contains 110,000 to 150,000 clones, 80% to 90% of which appear only once. Sequencing was performed on peripheral blood. These receptors were taken from a woman aged 50 to 60 with acute or convalescent COVID-19. The CDR3 runs from the conserved cysteine through the conserved F or W. A D gene is named only where the DNA matches it firmly.

v_call d_call cdr3_aa
TRBV6-6 TRBD1 CASTGGQGGKPQHF
TRBV12-5 NA CATMRAGTDTQYF
TRBV28 TRBD1 CASGGQGEIYTQYF
TRBV19 NA CASLGVWNYGYTF
TRBV7-8 NA CASSLVVGGYGYTF
TRBV6-2/TRBV6-3 NA CASSYPLEYREQYF
TRBV2 NA CASSPRGGVGVNTEAFF
TRBV5-1 NA CASSLLGLLNTEAFF
TRBV6-2/TRBV6-3 NA CASSFFGQLSGNTIYF
TRBV5-1 TRBD1 CASSSGTANEQFF
TRBV20-1 TRBD2 CSASLPSGRETQYF
TRBV19 NA CASSISSGGNSPLHF
TRBV19 NA CASSIAGLIYEQYF
TRBV19 TRBD1 CASRPTGVQPQHF
TRBV12-3/TRBV12-4 NA CASRLGSGGYTF
TRBV5-1 NA CASSPAARAEQETQYF
TRBV6-1 NA CASSGFKDFMNTEAFF
TRBV4-1 NA CASREGGTANSPLHF
TRBV3-1/TRBV3-2 NA CASSQSVTTEAFF
TRBV3-1/TRBV3-2 NA CASSQVSGYTF
TRBV5-4 TRBD2 CASSFVLAGGFTDTQYF
TRBV7-9 NA CASSLAQGMNTEAFF
TRBV15 TRBD2 CATSGGVGGGSLSYNEQFF
TRBV9 NA CASTPHSMNTEAFF
TRBV14 NA CASSQAAYNEQFF
TRBV19 NA CASSSTELQPQHF
TRBV7-6 NA CASSLAGTPGANVLTF
TRBV3-1/TRBV3-2 TRBD2 CASSQYTSGLDTQYF
TRBV12-5 NA CATRGTSNTEAFF
TRBV7-9 NA CASSRLDSLLTDTQYF
TRBV9 NA CASSAGSNQPQHF
TRBV6-6 TRBD2 CASAPSGRGGDGEQFF
TRBV2 NA CASSEAGGWNTIYF
TRBV28 TRBD1 CASSLLGTGIGEQFF
TRBV28 NA CASSKQTNYGYTF
TRBV29-1 TRBD1 CSVETYQGSSGGHGYTF
TRBV7-3 NA CASSLDLALTDTQYF
TRBV28 TRBD1 CASSLPITGTGDYEQYF
TRBV7-9 NA CASSLGPRLGSYEQYF
TRBV7-9 TRBD2 CASSKTSGNTGELFF
TRBV5-8 TRBD1 CASSLGQAAKNIQYF
TRBV6-6 NA CASNGGVGYTF
TRBV29-1 NA CSVERGTGELFF
TRBV12-5 NA CASGFPQTEAFF
TRBV6-5 TRBD1 CASSYFGTDTGNTIYF
TRBV11-2 NA CASSLIPPEAFF
TRBV5-1 TRBD1 CASSLGTGAASTSGNTIYF
TRBV27 NA CASSLSPPGLVWVEQYF
TRBV30 TRBD1 CAWRDSGGARGYTF
TRBV11-3 NA CASSLQGQRGEQYF
TRBV19 TRBD2 CASSTLAGGGGEQFF
TRBV12-5 NA CASAEQGETDTQYF
TRBV18 NA CASSPSTANTGELFF
TRBV18 TRBD1 CASSPPGQDYNEQFF
TRBV10-3 TRBD2 CAISDERGGPLTGELFF